One TCR beta chain is described in this entry. No antigen is known for it. Qualities for individual bases were not recorded, and no much larger clone is one base off. The CDR3 holds 16 amino acids from the cysteine to the phenylalanine. CDR3 DNA is the only sequence kept; it has 48 bases, read in frame from the first base. The V and J ends are trimmed by 0 bases and 0 bases, leaving 12 bases between them. CDR1 and CDR2, looked up from the germline V gene, are SGHDN and FVKESK. The data were obtained in a study of T-cell memory formation after mild COVID-19 (dated by TCRdb to the early 2020s). About the study as a whole: Most TCR sequence clusters were specific to one of the two donors. The cohort was made up of two young adult volunteers, one female and one male, who were previously healthy. In a couple of donors, T-cell clones that expanded and contracted after mild COVID-19 were followed by sequencing TCRalpha and TCRbeta repertoires longitudinally.

Overall study results and their limits: Contracting CD4+ clones were located mainly in the CM and EM memory subsets, whereas CD8+ clones were found to be enriched in EMRA. The detection of some responding clones in pre-infection memory suggests that pre-existing cross-reactive memory T cells joined the SARS-CoV-2 response. Balanced CD4/CD8 phenotypes were observed for clones contracting from day 15 to 85, whereas a bias towards CD4+ was observed for a second wave of clones expanding from day 15 to 37. Only a couple of mild cases were covered by the study, and larger cohorts that include severe cases with pre-infection samples were considered necessary. SARS-CoV-2 specificity of the second-wave clones peaking on day 37 was not confirmed.

This sample was sequenced with an Illumina NovaSeq 6000. TCRalpha and TCRbeta cDNA libraries were built by 5'RACE with constant-segment primers, adding sample barcodes and unique molecular identifiers. Trizol reagent was used to extract RNA from every sample. Libraries were amplified in two PCR steps, with a second sample barcode and Illumina TruSeq adapters added in the second step. Sequencing of libraries was performed on an Illumina NovaSeq with 2 x 150 bp paired-end reads. On the study's bioinformatics: The reads were demultiplexed and collapsed into UMI-guided consensus sequences using migec v1.2.7. Using mixcr v2.1.11, UMI consensuses were aligned to TRA and TRB V and J templates and then assembled into clonotypes. Clonotypes were classified as expanded or contracted when called significant by both edgeR and NoisET, with noise models trained on biological replicates. For edgeR calls, the thresholds were a false discovery rate-adjusted p below 0.01 and a log2 fold-change of 1. PCA with hierarchical clustering of max-normalized trajectories of the 1000 most abundant clonotypes was used as exploratory dynamics analysis. Separately sequenced CD4+ and CD8+ repertoires were used to assign a CD4 or CD8 phenotype to each responding clone. In-frame beta chains were kept once TCRdb had trimmed the public reads at Q25 with fastp and called clones with MiXCR. Merged by CDR3 protein, the rows form single entries marked with the most common genes and DNA. These V and J calls rely on TCRdb rather than the paper's analysis. This sample is represented by around 180,000 distinct CDR3 sequences; roughly 17% of them were singletons. Just over 2% of the sample comes from the top ten.

PBMCs were isolated by Ficoll-Paque density gradient centrifugation. This TCR was sampled from an adult woman who had mild COVID-19 (a few samples of this study predate the infection). The sample titles of this study are shuffled in the database, so cell type and time point are left out; the donor was told from shared clones. The V and J segments used are TRBV14 and TRBJ2-7; the D region possibly corresponds to TRBD1 (6 bases align). The sequencing input was PBMCs or a T cell subset sorted from them (not recorded which). The base sequence is TGTGCCAGCAGCCAAGAACAGGGATGGAGCTCCTACGAGCAGTACTTC. Translated, it reads CASSQEQGWSSYEQYF.